The rows below give T cell receptor beta chains drawn from one sample of a study of OX40 agonist ivuxolimab in advanced cancers. Clones were read by immunoSEQ multiplex PCR, and TCRdb kept only the in-frame ones, dropping some. The table has around 51,000 clones, around 82% seen once; the top ten hold roughly 2%. The sequences come from CD4+ or CD8+ T cells sorted from blood, collected in a trial of the OX40 agonist ivuxolimab. Source of these receptors: an adult with an advanced solid tumor such as melanoma, head and neck, liver or kidney cancer. CDR3s include the opening cysteine and the closing phenylalanine or tryptophan. D genes are given only for firm matches. A clone size is listed for some rows: how often the clone was seen (once, few, many), or a class if it is expanded.

j_gene	d_gene	v_gene	abundance	CDR3aa	CDR3nt
TRBJ2-1	TRBD2	TRBV2	-	CASSLKGWTSGSEQFF	TGTGCCAGCAGTCTAAAGGGTTGGACTAGCGGCAGTGAGCAGTTCTTC
TRBJ1-3	-	TRBV30	-	CACNQGSGNTIYF	TGTGCCTGCAACCAGGGATCCGGAAACACCATATATTTT
TRBJ2-2	TRBD1	TRBV7-9	-	CASSPPRPGTGITGELFF	TGTGCCAGCAGCCCACCTCGCCCCGGGACAGGGATCACCGGGGAGCTGTTTTTT
TRBJ2-3	TRBD2	TRBV11-2	-	CASSFGLAGGTDTQYF	TGTGCCAGCAGCTTCGGACTAGCGGGAGGAACAGATACGCAGTATTTT
TRBJ1-2	-	TRBV6-5	-	CASSPTGHGYTF	TGTGCCAGCAGTCCAACCGGTCATGGCTACACCTTC
TRBJ1-2	-	TRBV11-2	-	CASSFRGGYTF	TGTGCCAGCAGCTTTCGGGGAGGCTACACCTTC
TRBJ1-5	-	TRBV18	-	CASSATNQPQHF	TGTGCCAGCTCGGCGACCAATCAGCCCCAGCATTTT
TRBJ2-3	TRBD2	TRBV9	-	CASSATSGTDTQYF	TGTGCCAGCAGCGCGACTAGCGGGACAGATACGCAGTATTTT
TRBJ2-1	TRBD2	TRBV7-8	-	CASSLGQGLAGDNEQFF	TGTGCCAGCAGCTTAGGACAGGGACTAGCGGGAGACAATGAGCAGTTCTTC
TRBJ2-1	-	TRBV11-3	few	CASSLDGVRSYNEQFF	TGTGCCAGCAGCTTAGATGGGGTGAGGTCCTACAATGAGCAGTTCTTC
TRBJ2-7	TRBD2	TRBV10-3	once	CASRAGEDEQYF	TGTGCCTCGAGAGCGGGAGAGGACGAGCAGTACTTC
TRBJ2-3	-	TRBV5-1	-	CASSLNGVGTDTQYF	TGCGCCAGCAGCTTAAACGGGGTGGGGACAGATACGCAGTATTTT
TRBJ1-1	-	TRBV5-1	-	CASSFGPTPPNTEAFF	TGCGCCAGCAGCTTTGGTCCGACTCCGCCAAACACTGAAGCTTTCTTT
TRBJ2-7	-	TRBV28	-	CASTTGDFLYEQYF	TGTGCCAGCACGACCGGGGACTTTTTATACGAGCAGTACTTC
TRBJ2-2	TRBD2	TRBV5-1	few	CASSLAASGSAGELFF	TGCGCCAGCAGCTTGGCCGCTAGCGGGAGCGCCGGGGAGCTGTTTTTT
TRBJ2-7	TRBD1	TRBV5-1	-	CASSFAGTAYEQYF	TGCGCCAGCAGCTTCGCCGGGACAGCCTACGAGCAGTACTTC
TRBJ2-1	-	TRBV15	-	CATSFGSSYNEQFF	TGTGCCACCAGCTTCGGAAGCTCCTACAATGAGCAGTTCTTC
TRBJ2-3	TRBD2	TRBV11-2	-	CASSEREGPTDTQYF	TGTGCCAGCAGCGAGAGGGAGGGCCCGACAGATACGCAGTATTTT
TRBJ2-1	-	TRBV7-9	-	CASSLDFGGNEQFF	TGTGCCAGCAGCTTAGATTTCGGGGGCAATGAGCAGTTCTTC
TRBJ1-1	-	TRBV5-6	-	CASTLQGMNTEAFF	TGTGCCAGCACTCTCCAGGGGATGAACACTGAAGCTTTCTTT
TRBJ1-1	-	TRBV5-4	-	CASSLGGGTEAFF	TGTGCCAGCAGCTTAGGAGGGGGCACTGAAGCTTTCTTT
TRBJ2-3	-	TRBV7-2	-	CASSLQAGRTDTQYF	TGTGCCAGCAGCTTACAGGCAGGGAGGACAGATACGCAGTATTTT
TRBJ1-2	TRBD1	TRBV6-1	-	CASSPTGANYGYTF	TGTGCCAGCAGTCCAACAGGGGCAAACTATGGCTACACCTTC
TRBJ1-1	TRBD1	TRBV11-2	-	CASSLRQGADAFF	TGTGCCAGCAGCTTAAGACAGGGGGCAGACGCTTTCTTT
TRBJ2-5	-	TRBV19	-	CASSSQGGQETQYF	TGTGCCAGTTCTTCCCAGGGTGGCCAAGAGACCCAGTACTTC
TRBJ2-1	TRBD2	TRBV13	-	CASSPDSIAGGRNEQFF	TGTGCCAGCAGTCCCGACTCCATAGCGGGAGGTCGCAATGAGCAGTTCTTC
TRBJ2-1	-	TRBV5-1	-	CASSLDGSSYNEQFF	TGCGCCAGCAGCTTAGACGGGAGCTCCTACAATGAGCAGTTCTTC
TRBJ2-6	TRBD2	TRBV11-2	-	CASSSLRGTGANVLTF	TGTGCCAGCAGCTCACTGCGGGGGACCGGGGCCAACGTCCTGACTTTC
TRBJ1-2	-	TRBV28	-	CASSIRFNYGYTF	TGTGCCAGCAGTATCAGGTTCAACTATGGCTACACCTTC
TRBJ2-3	TRBD2	TRBV6-1	-	CASSEPGLVADTQYF	TGTGCCAGCAGTGAACCGGGACTAGTGGCAGATACGCAGTATTTT
TRBJ2-2	TRBD1	TRBV5-4	once	CASSYAGGSAGELFF	TGTGCCAGCAGCTACGCAGGGGGCTCGGCCGGGGAGCTGTTTTTT
TRBJ1-1	-	TRBV2	-	CASSEGGRRIEPEAFF	TGTGCCAGCAGTGAAGGGGGCAGGCGGATCGAGCCTGAAGCTTTCTTT
TRBJ2-7	TRBD1	TRBV6-1	-	CASSVTGAPYEQYF	TGTGCCAGCAGTGTGACAGGGGCTCCCTACGAGCAGTACTTC
TRBJ2-7	TRBD2	TRBV7-2	-	CASSRASGSSYEQYF	TGTGCCAGCAGCCGAGCGAGCGGGAGCTCCTACGAGCAGTACTTC
TRBJ2-3	TRBD2	TRBV4-1	few	CASSQDGAGGTDTQYF	TGCGCCAGCAGCCAAGATGGGGCGGGAGGCACAGATACGCAGTATTTT
TRBJ1-1	TRBD1	TRBV7-9	-	CASSLGQGRTEAFF	TGTGCCAGCAGCTTAGGACAGGGGAGAACTGAAGCTTTCTTT
TRBJ2-3	-	TRBV7-2	-	CASSSQGGGPHTQYF	TGTGCCAGCAGCTCCCAAGGGGGAGGGCCGCATACGCAGTATTTT
TRBJ2-7	-	TRBV6-1	-	CASSYRYEQYF	TGTGCCAGCAGTTATCGGTACGAGCAGTACTTC
TRBJ2-1	TRBD1	TRBV4-1	-	CASSPQTGHNEQFF	TGCGCCAGCAGCCCCCAGACAGGGCACAATGAGCAGTTCTTC
TRBJ2-1	TRBD1	TRBV7-3	-	CASSTSGTGVYNEQFF	TGTGCCAGCAGCACCTCCGGGACAGGGGTATACAATGAGCAGTTCTTC
TRBJ2-7	-	TRBV5-4	-	CASSRPLSGTDPYEQYF	TGTGCCAGCAGCCGCCCCTTATCCGGGACCGATCCCTACGAGCAGTACTTC
TRBJ1-1	-	TRBV19	-	CASSMYQGTEAFF	TGTGCCAGTAGTATGTACCAGGGGACTGAAGCTTTCTTT
TRBJ1-5	-	TRBV6-1	-	CASTRRGQPQHF	TGTGCCAGCACCCGCCGAGGTCAGCCCCAGCATTTT
TRBJ1-1	-	TRBV18	-	CASSPPGRNEAFF	TGTGCCAGCTCACCACCGGGGAGAAATGAAGCTTTCTTT
TRBJ1-1	-	TRBV28	-	CASRLTTEAFF	TGTGCCAGCAGACTAACAACTGAAGCTTTCTTT
TRBJ2-2	-	TRBV27	-	CASRELTSNSANTGELFF	TGTGCCAGCAGAGAACTCACTAGCAATTCTGCGAACACCGGGGAGCTGTTTTTT
TRBJ2-3	-	TRBV11-2	-	CASSFSDTQYF	TGTGCCAGCAGCTTTTCAGATACGCAGTATTTT
TRBJ1-5	TRBD1	TRBV19	-	CASSITGGQYSNQPQHF	TGTGCCAGTAGTATAACAGGGGGCCAATATAGCAATCAGCCCCAGCATTTT
TRBJ1-2	TRBD1	TRBV6-5	-	CASTRGGDSTGYTF	TGTGCCAGCACCAGGGGGGGCGATTCCACTGGCTACACCTTC
TRBJ1-2	TRBD1	TRBV14	-	CASSQEGGQGPNYGYTF	TGTGCCAGCAGCCAAGAAGGGGGACAGGGTCCGAACTATGGCTACACCTTC
TRBJ1-5	-	TRBV6-1	-	CASSEGSGQMQPQHF	TGTGCCAGCAGTGAAGGGTCGGGACAAATGCAGCCCCAGCATTTT
TRBJ1-2	TRBD1	TRBV11-1	once	CASSRGQEVYYGYTF	TGTGCCAGCAGCCGAGGACAGGAGGTCTACTATGGCTACACCTTC
TRBJ2-3	-	TRBV5-1	-	CASSLGQIDTQYF	TGCGCCAGCAGCTTGGGCCAAATTGATACGCAGTATTTT
TRBJ1-6	-	TRBV5-8	-	CASSLGGQGSAPLHF	TGTGCCAGCAGCTTGGGAGGGCAGGGCTCTGCTCCCCTCCACTTT
TRBJ1-1	-	TRBV4-1	-	CASRLGVDYGTEAFF	TGCGCCAGCCGACTGGGTGTGGATTATGGGACTGAAGCTTTCTTT
TRBJ2-7	TRBD1	TRBV2	-	CASSKPGTGISYEQYF	TGTGCCAGCAGTAAACCCGGGACAGGGATTTCCTACGAGCAGTACTTC
TRBJ1-2	-	TRBV28	few	CASSLERALYGYTF	TGTGCCAGCAGTTTGGAGAGAGCTCTCTATGGCTACACCTTC
TRBJ1-5	-	TRBV5-1	-	CASSLGSNQPQHF	TGCGCCAGCAGTCTGGGGTCCAATCAGCCCCAGCATTTT
TRBJ2-7	-	TRBV11-2	once	CASRSPRGEQYF	TGTGCCAGCAGATCCCCCCGGGGCGAGCAGTACTTC
TRBJ1-6	TRBD1	TRBV28	-	CASQTGSIVLHF	TGTGCCAGCCAGACAGGGTCAATTGTCCTCCACTTT